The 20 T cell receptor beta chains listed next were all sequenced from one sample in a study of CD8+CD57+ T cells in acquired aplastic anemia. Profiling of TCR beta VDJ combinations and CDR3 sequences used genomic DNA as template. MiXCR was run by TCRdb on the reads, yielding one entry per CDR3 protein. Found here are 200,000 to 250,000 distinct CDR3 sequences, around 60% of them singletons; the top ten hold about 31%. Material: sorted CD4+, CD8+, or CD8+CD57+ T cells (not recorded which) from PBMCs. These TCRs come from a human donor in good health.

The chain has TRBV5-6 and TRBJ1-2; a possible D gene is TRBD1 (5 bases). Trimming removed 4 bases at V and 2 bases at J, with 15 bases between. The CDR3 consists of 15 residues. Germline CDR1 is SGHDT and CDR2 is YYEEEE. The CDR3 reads CASSRGEVWNYGYTF. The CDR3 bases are TGTGCCAGCAGCCGAGGGGAGGTTTGGAACTATGGCTACACCTTC.

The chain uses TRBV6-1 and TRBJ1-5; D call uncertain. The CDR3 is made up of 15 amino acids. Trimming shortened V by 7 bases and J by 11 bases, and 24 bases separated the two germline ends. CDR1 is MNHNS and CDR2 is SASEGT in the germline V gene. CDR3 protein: CASTLKPQGLGSQHF. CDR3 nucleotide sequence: TGTGCCAGCACCTTGAAACCGCAAGGGTTAGGGTCCCAGCATTTT.

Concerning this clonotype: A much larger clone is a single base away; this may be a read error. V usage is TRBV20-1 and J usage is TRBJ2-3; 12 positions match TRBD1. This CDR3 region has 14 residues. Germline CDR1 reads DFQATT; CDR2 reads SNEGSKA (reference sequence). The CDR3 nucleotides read TGCAGTGCTAGGGGGACAGGGGGCACAGATACGCAGTGTTTT. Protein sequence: CSARGTGGTDTQCF.

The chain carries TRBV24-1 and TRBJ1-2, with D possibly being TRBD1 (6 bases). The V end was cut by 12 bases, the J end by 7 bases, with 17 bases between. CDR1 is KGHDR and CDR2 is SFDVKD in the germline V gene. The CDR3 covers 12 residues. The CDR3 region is CAASHRDGGYTF. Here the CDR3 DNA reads TGTGCCGCCTCACACAGGGATGGTGGCTACACCTTC.

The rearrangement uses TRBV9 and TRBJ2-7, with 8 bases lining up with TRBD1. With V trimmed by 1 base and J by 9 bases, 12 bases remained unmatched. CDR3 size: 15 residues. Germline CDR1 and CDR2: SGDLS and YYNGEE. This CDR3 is CASSVRDRTPRGQYF. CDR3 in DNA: TGTGCCAGCAGCGTAAGGGACAGGACCCCGAGGGGGCAGTACTTC.

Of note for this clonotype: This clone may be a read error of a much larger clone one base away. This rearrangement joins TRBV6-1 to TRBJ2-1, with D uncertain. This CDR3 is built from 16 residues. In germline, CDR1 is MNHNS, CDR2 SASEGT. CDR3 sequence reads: CVSSEDGFSSYNEQFF. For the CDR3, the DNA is TGTGTCAGCAGTGAAGATGGGTTTAGCTCCTACAATGAGCAGTTCTTC.

The CDR3 spells CASRTRRNTEAFF. CDR3 bases: TGTGCCAGCAGAACTAGGCGGAACACTGAAGCTTTCTTT. The chain recombines TRBV12-3 or TRBV12-4 with TRBJ1-1; D uncertain. The CDR3 spans 13 residues. V was shortened by 6 bases and J by 1 base, with 9 bases between the two germline ends.

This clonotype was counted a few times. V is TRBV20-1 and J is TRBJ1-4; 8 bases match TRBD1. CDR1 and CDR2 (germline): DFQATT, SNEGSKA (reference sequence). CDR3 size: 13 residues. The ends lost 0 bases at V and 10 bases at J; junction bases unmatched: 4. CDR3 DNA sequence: TGCAGTGCTAGAGACAGGGGGCGGGGAAAACTGTTTTTT. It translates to CSARDRGRGKLFF.

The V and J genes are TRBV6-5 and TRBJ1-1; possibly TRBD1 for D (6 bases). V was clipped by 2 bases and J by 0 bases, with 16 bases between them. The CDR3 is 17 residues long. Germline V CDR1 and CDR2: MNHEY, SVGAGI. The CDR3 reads CASSYRGTGIMNTEAFF. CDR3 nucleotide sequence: TGTGCCAGCAGTTACAGGGGGACTGGAATAATGAACACTGAAGCTTTCTTT.

The chain's CDR3 is CASRGEVPNTGELFF. CDR3 in DNA: TGTGCCAGCAGGGGTGAAGTCCCGAACACCGGGGAGCTGTTTTTT. This chain connects TRBV7-2 to TRBJ2-2, with D uncertain. CDR1 is SGHTA and CDR2 is FQGNSA in the germline V gene. The CDR3 extends over 15 amino acids. V lost 6 bases and J 0 bases, leaving 11 bases between the germline ends.

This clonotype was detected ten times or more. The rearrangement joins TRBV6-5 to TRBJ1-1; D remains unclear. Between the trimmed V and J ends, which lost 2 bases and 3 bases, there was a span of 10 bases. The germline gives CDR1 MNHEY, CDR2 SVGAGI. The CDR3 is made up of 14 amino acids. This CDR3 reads CASSYALRDTEAFF. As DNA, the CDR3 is TGTGCCAGCAGTTACGCGCTCCGGGACACTGAAGCTTTCTTT.

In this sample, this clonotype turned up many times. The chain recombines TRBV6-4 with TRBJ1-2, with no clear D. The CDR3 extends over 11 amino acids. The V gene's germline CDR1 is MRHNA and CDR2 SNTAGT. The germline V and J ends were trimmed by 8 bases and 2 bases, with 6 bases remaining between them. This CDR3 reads CASPPNYGYTF. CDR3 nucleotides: TGTGCCAGCCCCCCAAACTATGGCTACACCTTC.

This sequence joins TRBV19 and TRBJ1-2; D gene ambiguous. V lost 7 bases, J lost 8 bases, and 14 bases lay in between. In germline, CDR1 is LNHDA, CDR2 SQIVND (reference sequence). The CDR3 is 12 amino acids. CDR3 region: CASTNVPGGYTF. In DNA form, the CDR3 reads TGTGCCAGTACCAATGTCCCGGGAGGCTACACCTTC. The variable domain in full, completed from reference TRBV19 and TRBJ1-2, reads DGGITQSPKYLFRKEGQNVTLSCEQNLNHDAMYWYRQDPGQGLRLIYYSQIVNDFQKGDIAEGYSVSREKKESFPLTVTSAQKNPTAFYLCASTNVPGGYTFGSGTRLTVV.

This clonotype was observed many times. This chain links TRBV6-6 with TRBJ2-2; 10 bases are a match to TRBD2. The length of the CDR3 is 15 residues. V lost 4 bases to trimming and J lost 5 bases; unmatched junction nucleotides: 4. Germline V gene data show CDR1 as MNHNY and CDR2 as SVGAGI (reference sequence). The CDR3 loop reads CASSFTSGNTGELFF. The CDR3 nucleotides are TGTGCCAGCAGTTTTACTAGCGGGAATACCGGGGAGCTGTTTTTT.

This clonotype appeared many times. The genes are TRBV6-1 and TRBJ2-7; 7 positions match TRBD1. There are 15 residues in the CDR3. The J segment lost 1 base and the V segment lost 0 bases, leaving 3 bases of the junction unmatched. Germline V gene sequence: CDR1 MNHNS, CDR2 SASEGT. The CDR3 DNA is TGTGCCAGCAGTGAAGCCGACAGGGTATCCTACGAGCAGTACTTC. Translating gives CASSEADRVSYEQYF.

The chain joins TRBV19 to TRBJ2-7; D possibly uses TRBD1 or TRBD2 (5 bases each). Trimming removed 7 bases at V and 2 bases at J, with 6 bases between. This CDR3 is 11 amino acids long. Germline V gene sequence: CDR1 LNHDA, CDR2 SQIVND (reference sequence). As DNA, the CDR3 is TGTGCCAGTATGGGGGCCTACGAGCAGTACTTC. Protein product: CASMGAYEQYF.

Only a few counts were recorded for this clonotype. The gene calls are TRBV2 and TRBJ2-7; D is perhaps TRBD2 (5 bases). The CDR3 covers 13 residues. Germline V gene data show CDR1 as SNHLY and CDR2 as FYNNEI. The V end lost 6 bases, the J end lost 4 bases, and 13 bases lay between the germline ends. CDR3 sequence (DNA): TGTGCCAGCAGCGGGGAGAGCTATTACGAGCAGTACTTC. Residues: CASSGESYYEQYF.

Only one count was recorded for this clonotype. The CDR3 DNA is TGTGCCAGCAGTCGGGACAGTCGCCCGGACAACTATGGCTACACCTTC. As protein: CASSRDSRPDNYGYTF. V usage is TRBV7-3 and J usage is TRBJ1-2; TRBD1 matches 7 bases. Germline V gene lookup returns CDR1 SGHTA and CDR2 FQGTGA. After removal of 6 bases from V and 2 bases from J, the junction contained 12 bases not matched to a gene. CDR3 length: 16 residues.

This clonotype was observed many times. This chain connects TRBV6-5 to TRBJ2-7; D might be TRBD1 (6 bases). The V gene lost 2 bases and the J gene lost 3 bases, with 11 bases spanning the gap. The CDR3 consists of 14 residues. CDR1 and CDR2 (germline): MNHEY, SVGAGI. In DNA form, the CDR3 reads TGTGCCAGCAGTTACGGCAGGGGTGGCTACGAGCAGTACTTC. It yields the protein CASSYGRGGYEQYF.

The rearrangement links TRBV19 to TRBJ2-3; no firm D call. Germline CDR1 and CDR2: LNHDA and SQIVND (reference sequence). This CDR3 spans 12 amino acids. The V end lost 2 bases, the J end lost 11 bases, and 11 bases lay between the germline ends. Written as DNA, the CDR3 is TGTGCCAGTAGTATATGGGCAAATGAGCAGTATTTT. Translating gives CASSIWANEQYF.